Each of the 3 T cell receptor beta chains below was sequenced from the same sample in a study of blood T cell repertoires in COVID-19. Only in-frame clones appear in the TCRdb table, and some are missing; sequencing was by immunoSEQ multiplex PCR. This sample carries roughly 31,000 clones, about nine tenths of them seen once, and the ten largest clones take about 24%. Sequencing was performed on peripheral blood. These receptors were taken from a human donor with active COVID-19. The donor label of this sample is uncertain.

The V call is TRBV5-4, the J call TRBJ2-4; D may be TRBD2 (6 bases). CDR1 and CDR2 from the germline V gene are SGHNT and YYREEE (reference sequence). V was pared by 2 bases and J by 0 bases, with 12 bases between. This CDR3 is built from 16 residues. The CDR3 here is CASSFGGKLAKNIQYF. The CDR3 region has the DNA TGTGCCAGCAGCTTTGGCGGGAAACTAGCCAAAAACATTCAGTACTTC.

This clone was detected only once. V gene TRBV5-8 combines with J gene TRBJ2-2, with 9 bases fitting TRBD1. CDR3 length: 16 amino acids. CDR1 SGHTS and CDR2 YDEGEE come from the germline V gene. Trimming took 5 bases from V and 2 from J; bases not matched to a gene: 7. CDR3 in amino acids: CASRHGQGINTGELFF. The CDR3 region has the DNA TGTGCCAGCAGACACGGACAGGGGATAAACACCGGGGAGCTGTTTTTT.

The chain is built from TRBV10-1 and TRBJ2-7; D is perhaps TRBD1 (5 bases). The CDR3 loop spans 15 amino acids. Germline assignment: CDR1 WNHNN and CDR2 SYGVQD (reference sequence). V shed 3 bases and J shed 8 bases, with 20 bases lying between them. The DNA for the CDR3 is TGCGCCAGCAGTGAAAGCAGGGCCCCGAATTCGAAGCAGTACTTC. Encoded protein: CASSESRAPNSKQYF.